This T cell receptor beta chain was recorded in a study of regulatory T cells in long-lasting Graves disease (dated by TCRdb to about 2021). For the study in its entirety: Persistent Graves' disease was defined as persistently positive TSH receptor autoantibodies together with antithyroid drug treatment for over 5 years. Patients with persistent Graves' disease were compared with patients with newly diagnosed Graves' disease using TCR sequencing and RNA sequencing of peripheral blood. The study was registered as a clinical trial and conducted in China. A total of 35 or so samples underwent TCR sequencing: about 13 from persistent and roughly 20 from newly diagnosed Graves' disease patients. Persistent Graves' disease patients in the clinical cohort had taken antithyroid drugs for around 10 years on average.

The library was built by means of multiplex PCR. TCRdb shows the sequencer as Illumina HiSeq 4000. iRepertoire HTBI primers and Arm-PCR amplification of CDR3 regions were used to construct TCR beta libraries. Before sequencing, the PCR products underwent gel purification. The published analysis was carried out like this. Across samples, about 64 TRBV and 15 or so TRBJ segments were identified and used for gene usage analysis of CDR3 amino acid clonotypes. COPE and FqMerger were used to merge the filtered high-quality paired reads into contigs. BLAST was used to align contigs to IMGT TRBV, TRBD and TRBJ reference genes, and CDR3 was defined according to IMGT. Highly expanded clones were defined as clonotypes with a frequency above 0.1%. Shannon entropy was used to measure repertoire diversity, and the Gini coefficient was used to measure V-J evenness. Clonotypes shared by more than one individual were considered public. The public reads were reanalyzed by TCRdb: fastp trimming at Q25, MiXCR alignment, in-frame beta chains only. Rows are unified per CDR3 protein, each entry keeping the most common DNA and genes. TCRdb's processing, not the study's, gives the V and J calls here. This sample comprises 500,000 to 800,000 distinct CDR3 sequences, about 32% of them detected only once. The top ten hold about two fifths of the sample.

The sample's time point, from its label and the paper: persistent/refractory GD, antithyroid drugs over 5 years with positive TRAb. For both TCR sequencing and RNA sequencing, RNA was extracted from PBMCs using TRIzol. The diagnosis of Graves' disease was made according to American Thyroid Association guidelines. The patients came from an endocrinology department in Xi'an, China. Each patient gave about 9.1 milliliters of peripheral blood, collected in an EDTA anticoagulant tube. PBMCs were isolated by Ficoll Paque Plus density gradient separation without further T cell sorting. An Agilent 2100 Bioanalyzer and agarose gel were used to check RNA quality, and a NanoDrop 2000 was used to measure RNA concentration. Overall study outcomes, separate from this receptor: TRBV28, TRBJ1-2 and TRBJ2-5 were preferentially used in persistent disease, while TRBV20-1 and TRBJ2-1 were favored in newly diagnosed disease. Persistent patients shared more public clonotypes among themselves (more than 2,500) than newly diagnosed patients did (approximately 970). Only peripheral blood was studied, because thyroid tissue, the primary lesion, was inaccessible. Persistent Graves' disease patients showed lower TCR Shannon entropy and fewer highly expanded clones than newly diagnosed patients, suggesting clonal expansion. Sequencing and analysis were limited to the TCR beta chain. The small sample size was acknowledged by the authors as a limitation that may reduce accuracy.

Reading the germline V gene (reference sequence) gives CDR1 LNHDA and CDR2 SQIVND. Between the V and J ends, shortened by 7 bases and 5 bases respectively, the junction contains 11 bases. From cysteine to phenylalanine, the CDR3 is 13 amino acids long. CDR3 DNA is the only sequence kept; it has 39 bases, read in frame from the first base. This clonotype was observed at least ten times. It has no known antigen specificity. Per-nucleotide qualities are absent, and no much larger clonotype sits a single base away. In this chain, TRBV19 is recombined with TRBJ1-4; a tentative D call is TRBD1 (5 bases match). The sample consisted of peripheral blood mononuclear cells (PBMCs), taken when the disease was refractory, from a patient treated with antithyroid drugs. The sequence was obtained from a female donor with Graves disease. The CDR3 has the sequence CASNVRGNEKLFF. The sequenced DNA is TGTGCCAGTAACGTGAGGGGAAATGAAAAACTGTTTTTT.